The entry below describes one T cell receptor beta chain. The sample originates from a study of blood T cell repertoires in COVID-19. Study information: Sites in the United States, Italy and Spain provided acute and convalescent COVID-19 samples. The cDNA or gDNA used as material had been derived from T cells, B-cell-depleted T cells, or PBMCs.

How the authors handled the data: By means of reference gene primer amplification, nucleated cell counts were estimated. The protocol was immunoSEQ multiplex PCR, while the TCRdb copy is restricted to in-frame clones and leaves out a portion. V, J and clone size were drawn from that table, and D and trimming were deduced from the DNA. The sample has about 93,000 clones; about 90% are singletons. J gave up 8 bases and V 5 bases, and 10 bases lay outside the gene matches. There are 15 residues in the CDR3. Looked up from germline, CDR1 is LGHNA and CDR2 is YSLEER. The V call is TRBV4-3, the J call TRBJ2-2; 8 bases line up with TRBD1. The TCR originated in a human donor with active COVID-19. The donor label of this sample is uncertain. Material for sequencing was peripheral blood. CDR3 sequence: CASSKRDRLSGELFF. In DNA, the CDR3 is TGCGCCAGCAGCAAAAGGGACAGGCTCTCAGGGGAGCTGTTTTTT.